This paragraph reports one TCR beta chain. This clone showed up just a few times. What antigen it recognizes has not been identified. No much larger clone exists at a distance of one base, and base qualities are not known. Library creation used the immunoSEQ multiplex PCR assay. A mixture of 60 forward primers for TCR Vbeta segments and 13 reverse primers for TCR Jbeta segments was used in the multiplex PCR. The CDR3 region of rearranged TCR beta genes was amplified from genomic DNA with a multiplex PCR assay. On the Illumina HiSeq System, the amplified TCR beta libraries were sequenced as 87-base-pair reads. As for the authors' bioinformatics: In a later analysis, around 80 million unique TCR beta chains were counted across the approximately 670 repertoires, and approximately 9.9 million of these chains were shared by at least two donors. To remove PCR and sequencing errors, raw reads were error-corrected and collapsed into unique sequences using a nearest-neighbor algorithm that merged closely related sequences. Alignment of CDR3 sequences to IMGT reference sequences was used to assign V, D and J gene segments. For a sequence to be retained, a match of at least six nucleotides to both a V gene segment and a J gene segment was required. A rearrangement was called productive if the CDR3 had no stop codons and remained in frame with V and J, and every other rearrangement was called non-productive. CDR3 was defined by IMGT convention, running from the second conserved V-encoded cysteine to the conserved J-encoded phenylalanine. The earlier analysis of 587 of the donors excluded sequences that lacked an unambiguous match to a single V gene segment. In an earlier analysis of approximately 500 of the donors, a V segment was called functional when productive rearrangements were above 56.7%, and segregating when the standard deviation between donors exceeded 5%. A statistical classification framework was built to diagnose cytomegalovirus status from the catalog of TCR beta chain sequences. V and J gene assignment, in a later analysis, came from comparing TCR nucleotide sequences with IMGT/GENE-DB human TR gene sequences. Using the TCRdist pipeline, a later analysis assigned CDR3 sequences along with most-parsimonious VDJ recombination scenarios. A later analysis defined each TCR beta chain by its CDR3 amino acid sequence plus V-gene family, and excluded reads lacking a unique V-gene family. In a later analysis, some 600 highly shared, low-generation-probability nucleotide sequences were removed to address suspected cross-contamination and a sequencing artifact. In a later analysis, a clonal expansion index was calculated for each public chain from normalized within-repertoire ranks of inferred template counts. Generation probabilities in a later analysis came from a VDJ recombination model fitted to out-of-frame rearrangements, and those results were checked against IGoR. Hypergeometric tests were used in a later analysis to score TCR-TCR, TCR-HLA and TCR-CMV co-occurrence, with a repertoire-size bias correction applied to the TCR pairs. In a later analysis, false discovery rates were estimated by permuting HLA or CMV assignments 20 times. In a later analysis, co-occurring TCRs were grouped using DBSCAN, with TCRdist sequence similarity added in when clustering inside HLA-allele-positive subsets. Repertoires with fewer than 30,000 or more than 120,000 public chains, plus five repertoires with anomalous nucleotide sharing, were excluded from co-occurrence clustering. This immuneACCESS table, as held by TCRdb, lists in-frame sequences with V and J called but not all clones. Of the missing ones, under half trace to an unresolved V gene in checked studies; the others have no known cause. V, J and clone size are those of that table, while D and trimming were read from the DNA. The table for this sample lists under 150,000 clones; 82% of them were counted only once. The ten largest clones represent over 2.5% of the sample.

This sample is part of a study of cytomegalovirus exposure and HLA in healthy donors (dated 2017 in TCRdb). At the level of the whole study: According to an earlier analysis of several hundred of the donors, about 170 million T cells yielded roughly 110 million unique TCR beta sequences and 276 Gb of sequence data. About 280 gigabases of sequencing data and 70 million to 100 million unique TCR sequences made up an early release that covered 640 HLA-typed donors. Among the roughly 400 genotyped donors, about 83% belonged to the genetic ancestry cluster associated with self-reported Caucasian donors. The study was designed to test whether signatures of past pathogen exposure could be identified by cataloging public T cell receptors. The study profiled the T cell repertoires of under 700 subjects by immunosequencing and related them to cytomegalovirus serostatus. Besides the first cohort of more than 650 subjects, a separate validation cohort made up of 120 different subjects was used. The study combined high-throughput TCR immunosequencing, statistical association of individual TCRs with disease status, and machine learning to predict cytomegalovirus infection status. To study patterns of TCR occurrence, a later analysis re-analyzed previously published TCR beta repertoires from 550 to 800 donors and added high-resolution HLA genotyping. In the later analysis, no new phenotypic data were used to find candidate immune exposures; instead, reliance was placed on TCR beta sequences and their occurrence across donors. To decide whether each TCR beta V gene segment behaved as functional or pseudogenic, an earlier analysis of fewer than 750 of the donors relied on high-throughput TCR beta sequencing. Donor age, sex, ethnicity and CMV serostatus were compiled together with the repertoire data. A later genetic analysis used genome-wide SNP genotypes for about 65% of the roughly 670 donors, treating that subset as a discovery cohort. Every discovery cohort repertoire had been produced on one sequencing platform. Class I and class II HLA loci were covered by the typing at four-digit resolution. The number of donors typed differed by locus, with 629-630 for A, B, C, DRB1 and DQB1, roughly 550 for DQA1, 606 for DPA1, and around 430 for DPB1. Several DR-DQ haplotypes were handled as single units for association and clustering because linkage in the cohort was strong. Among several hundred genotyped donors of the cohort, an average of approximately 240,000 unique TCR beta nucleotide sequences was sequenced per donor, of which about 19% were non-productive. The investigation overall reported the following: A few of the identified cytomegalovirus-associated TCR beta chains were confirmed in vitro to be specific for cytomegalovirus antigens. In the study, roughly 160 TCR beta chains were listed as associated with cytomegalovirus. This cohort had only TCR beta chains sequenced, and the lack of alpha or paired-chain data limited which features could be detected. Because HLA typing was missing for some donors at each locus, association tests included only the typed subset. Most TCR sequences were observed very rarely across donors, whereas some public TCRs were present in many individuals. A cluster of highly shared sequence variants was judged likely to represent a technical artifact of the sequencing pipeline. In a later analysis, the rate of TCR association differed among HLA loci, with DRB1 alleles having the most associated TCRs and HLA-C alleles having the fewest. Correlated functional status among segregating V segments might be attributable to linkage disequilibrium, but an unknown experimental factor could not be ruled out. A later genetic analysis associated a missense DCLRE1C variant with V-gene and J-gene trimming of TCR beta chains, and an independent cohort replicated the association. A further reported finding was that TCR beta sequences accurately predicted the HLA-A and HLA-B alleles for most subjects in the first cohort. A later analysis associated roughly 17,000 TCR beta sequences with specific HLA alleles at a false discovery rate of 0.05. In a later analysis, several top co-occurrence clusters were reported to appear linked to parvovirus B19, influenza, CMV and Epstein-Barr virus. According to a later genetic analysis, donors in an Asian-associated ancestry cluster had fewer N-insertions in productive TCRs than the approximately 650-donor mean. According to the authors, the approach could potentially be generalized to other disease states and immunological phenotypes. Some IMGT-functional V segments, including TRBV6-2 and TRBV6-3, could not be distinguished by the 87-base-pair reads and were therefore excluded. Because counts were too low, roughly 17 rarely observed V segments, including chromosome 9 orphons, were left out of the earlier analysis of 500 to 750 of the donors. A later analysis found that most CMV-associated TCR beta chains appeared HLA-restricted, with HLA associations seemingly driven largely by CMV exposure. In a later analysis, HLA-associated TCR beta chains were found to be more clonally expanded and to have lower generation probabilities than equally common non-associated chains. The classifier was reported to diagnose cytomegalovirus status with high specificity and sensitivity in both the original cohort and the validation cohort. For the cohort, immune exposure information was limited to CMV serostatus. Assigning TCR associations to individual alleles was difficult when HLA alleles, especially DR and DQ, strongly co-occurred. Roughly uniform sequencing depth across donors was assumed in presence/absence analyses, although this assumption may not hold. An earlier analysis of some 590 of the donors showed that most TCR beta V segments appeared in productive rearrangements either about 87% or about 30% of the time, which broadly matched IMGT annotations.

The cohort comprised several hundred healthy bone marrow donors. Cohort members were all nominally healthy when sampled, although unrecorded immune exposures were likely present. The donor was CMV seronegative and belonged to the group of more than 300 seronegative cohort members. Every donor gave a peripheral blood sample, and the peripheral blood mononuclear cells from that sample were used for TCR beta sequencing. Genomic DNA was extracted from the blood cell samples with the Qiagen DNeasy Blood Extraction Kit. Sequences LNHDA (CDR1) and SQIVND (CDR2) are obtained from the germline V gene (reference sequence). The CDR3 goes from the cysteine to the phenylalanine over 13 residues. Here the CDR3 DNA is all that survives: 39 bases in frame from base 1. V loses 3 bases of germline sequence and J loses 3 bases, and the interval between the two ends is 8 bases.

The rearrangement combines TRBV19 with TRBJ1-1; the D gene is possibly TRBD1, with 6 bases matching. This receptor was taken from a male donor in good health and CMV-seronegative. The sequenced sample consisted of PBMCs. The DNA sequence is given as TGTGCCAGTAGTATTCACAGGGACACTGAAGCTTTCTTT. This codes for CASSIHRDTEAFF.